The 6 T cell receptor beta chains listed next were all sequenced from one sample in a study of T cell responses to AZD1222 COVID-19 vaccine. Profiling relied on immunoSEQ multiplex PCR, and the TCRdb table lists in-frame clones only, not all of them. The profile shows roughly 50,000 clones, 60% to 85% of them singletons. The sample consisted of peripheral blood, taken on day 0 of AZD1222 vaccination. The source of these receptors is an adult in good health.

Details on this clone: The junction departs from the called germline gene at one end, perhaps through a read error. The chain links TRBV6-6 to TRBJ2-1; tentatively, D is TRBD2 (7 bases). CDR3 length: 12 amino acids. Germline CDR1 and CDR2: MNHNY and SVGAGI (reference sequence). The CDR3 sequence: CASSYSGGGHLF. The CDR3 bases are TGTGCCAGCAGTTACTCAGGCGGGGGCCACCTCTTC.

This rearrangement joins TRBV3-1 (or the pseudogene TRBV3-2) to TRBJ1-2; D may be TRBD1 (6 bases). The germline V and J ends were trimmed by 3 bases and 4 bases, with 15 bases remaining between them. Germline V gene data show CDR1 as LGHDT and CDR2 as YNNKEL (reference sequence). The CDR3 extends over 15 amino acids. CDR3 protein: CASSQGGQGIYGYTF. CDR3 DNA sequence: TGTGCCAGCAGCCAGGGGGGGCAGGGGATCTATGGCTACACCTTC.

The chain carries TRBV28 and TRBJ1-4, with no clear D. The V end lost 4 bases, the J end lost 8 bases, and 8 bases lay between the germline ends. In germline, CDR1 is MDHEN, CDR2 SYDVKM. CDR3 length equals 12 residues. Here the CDR3 DNA reads TGTGCCAGCAGTTCAGGCATGGAAAAACTGTTTTTT. This gives the protein CASSSGMEKLFF.

The V and J genes are TRBV18 and TRBJ2-1; weak D call: TRBD1 (6 bases). This CDR3 is 14 amino acids long. CDR1 is KGHSH and CDR2 is LQKENI in the germline V gene. Trimming pared 3 bases from V and 6 bases from J, leaving 12 bases between. The CDR3 spells CASSPGTRVNEQFF. The CDR3 region has the DNA TGTGCCAGCTCACCCGGGACACGAGTCAATGAGCAGTTCTTC.

The chain joins TRBV19 to TRBJ1-1; possibly TRBD1 for D (5 bases). Looked up from germline, CDR1 is LNHDA and CDR2 is SQIVND (reference sequence). The length of the CDR3 is 15 residues. Trimming pared 3 bases from V and 0 bases from J, leaving 11 bases between. This CDR3 reads CASSIALGVNTEAFF. CDR3 nucleotide sequence: TGTGCCAGTAGTATTGCGTTGGGGGTGAACACTGAAGCTTTCTTT.

This clone was detected only a few times. This chain connects TRBV21-1 to TRBJ1-2. TRBV21-1 is labeled a pseudogene. This CDR3 comprises 14 residues. The chain's CDR3 is CASSKSGTEYGYTF. CDR3 nucleotide sequence: TGTGCCAGCAGCAAATCGGGGACCGAGTATGGCTACACCTTC.